The 15 T cell receptor beta chains reported below all come from one sample, sequenced in a study of blood T cell repertoires in COVID-19. Clones were sequenced by immunoSEQ multiplex PCR, and TCRdb holds only the in-frame ones, with some missing. Altogether over 300,000 clones are present, 89% being singletons, with the ten largest covering nearly 6.5%. The sample consisted of peripheral blood. The receptors come from a man between 18 and 35 years old who had recovered from COVID-19.

The chain is built from TRBV14 and TRBJ1-5; TRBD1 aligns across 7 bases. Germline CDR1 is SGHDN and CDR2 is FVKESK. The CDR3 has 14 amino acids. V was clipped by 4 bases and J by 5 bases; unmatched bases: 5. As DNA, the CDR3 is TGTGCCAGCAGCCGGCAGGGGGTAGATCAGCCCCAGCATTTT. Translation gives CASSRQGVDQPQHF.

The rearrangement uses TRBV6-1 and TRBJ2-2; 7 bases map to TRBD1. From germline, CDR1 is MNHNS and CDR2 SASEGT. The CDR3 consists of 17 residues. V trimming: 1 base; J trimming: 4 bases; junction bases outside the gene matches: 9. The CDR3 here is CASSEESGRGTTGELFF. CDR3 sequence (DNA): TGTGCCAGCAGTGAAGAGTCGGGCAGGGGGACCACCGGGGAGCTGTTTTTT.

Comment on this clone: Other DNA sequences in this specimen translate into the identical CDR3. This rearrangement joins TRBV10-3 to TRBJ2-1, with D possibly TRBD2 on 6 matching bases. The ends were cut back, 3 bases at V and 6 bases at J, with 9 bases in the middle. Germline CDR1 and CDR2: ENHRY and SYGVKD. The CDR3 runs to 13 residues. CDR3 residues: CAISEVSGNEQFF. CDR3 in DNA: TGTGCCATCAGTGAAGTTAGCGGCAATGAGCAGTTCTTC.

The rearrangement uses TRBV9 and TRBJ1-2; D might be TRBD1 (5 bases). The V end lost 10 bases, the J end lost 2 bases, and 12 bases lay between the germline ends. CDR1 is SGDLS and CDR2 is YYNGEE in the germline V gene. The CDR3 spans 12 residues. The CDR3 region has the DNA TGTGCCTCAGCGACAGTGAACTATGGCTACACCTTC. This sequence encodes CASATVNYGYTF.

The chain is built from TRBV4-1 and TRBJ2-3; perhaps TRBD2 as D (7 bases). This CDR3 has 13 amino acids. The V and J ends lost 1 base and 11 bases respectively, with 13 bases between them. CDR1 is MGHRA, CDR2 YSYEKL, per germline. The CDR3 loop is CASSQGGGVRQYF. The DNA for the CDR3 is TGCGCCAGCAGCCAAGGGGGGGGCGTAAGGCAGTATTTT.

This chain uses TRBV13 with TRBJ2-7, with D possibly matching TRBD1 (6 bases). The germline V gene has CDR1 PRHDT and CDR2 FYEKMQ (reference sequence). The V end was cut by 5 bases, the J end by 1 base, with 18 bases between. The CDR3 runs to 16 residues. This CDR3 is CASSPRGQFGSYEQYF. In DNA, the CDR3 is TGTGCCAGCAGCCCGCGCGGACAGTTTGGGTCCTACGAGCAGTACTTC.

This chain links TRBV5-6 with TRBJ1-1, with D perhaps matching TRBD1 (5 bases). The CDR3 contains 13 residues. V was pared by 4 bases and J by 3 bases, with 10 bases between. CDR1 is SGHDT and CDR2 is YYEEEE in the germline V gene. CDR3 residues: CASSRGGDTEAFF. The DNA for the CDR3 is TGTGCCAGCAGCCGCGGGGGGGACACTGAAGCTTTCTTT.

Here the CDR3 reads CASSRGDTQYF. CDR3 nucleotide sequence: TGTGCCAGCAGCCGGGGAGATACGCAGTATTTT. This chain connects TRBV7-2 to TRBJ2-3; D may be TRBD2 (5 bases). CDR1 is SGHTA, CDR2 FQGNSA, per germline. The ends were cut back, 5 bases at V and 5 bases at J, with 5 bases in the middle. CDR3 length: 11 amino acids. Full variable domain (missing parts from reference TRBV7-2 and TRBJ2-3): GAGVSQSPSNKVTEKGKDVELRCDPISGHTALYWYRQSLGQGLEFLIYFQGNSAPDKSGLPSDRFSAERTGGSVSTLTIQRTQQEDSAVYLCASSRGDTQYFGPGTRLTVL.

This rearrangement joins TRBV5-1 to TRBJ1-2; D gene uncertain. This CDR3 comprises 14 residues. Per the germline V gene, CDR1 is SGHRS and CDR2 is YFSETQ. Trimming took off 0 bases at V and 4 bases at J, with 10 bases between the two ends. CDR3 coding DNA: TGCGCCAGCAGCTTGGGGGAGGCAGCCTATGGCTACACCTTC. Protein product: CASSLGEAAYGYTF.

V and J are TRBV6-2 or TRBV6-3 and TRBJ2-7, with D possibly TRBD2 on 5 matching bases. Germline loops: CDR1 MNHEY, CDR2 SVGEGT. V was shortened by 2 bases and J by 4 bases, with 9 bases between the two germline ends. The CDR3 has 13 residues. CDR3 bases: TGTGCCAGCAGTTACGAACCGGGGTACGAGCAGTACTTC. Translating it yields CASSYEPGYEQYF.

The chain uses TRBV5-1 and TRBJ1-1; D remains unclear. The germline gives CDR1 SGHRS, CDR2 YFSETQ. The CDR3 spans 13 residues. V lost 0 bases to trimming and J lost 2 bases, with 5 bases between them. This chain's CDR3 is CASSLVTNTEAFF. In DNA form, the CDR3 reads TGCGCCAGCAGCTTGGTGACTAACACTGAAGCTTTCTTT.

Written as DNA, the CDR3 is TGCGCCAGCAGCCAAGGCCGGAGTCCCAAAAACATTCAGTACTTC. It specifies CASSQGRSPKNIQYF. This chain joins TRBV4-1 and TRBJ2-4; D unresolved. The ends were cut back, 1 base at V and 2 bases at J, with 9 bases in the middle. The CDR3 has 15 amino acids. The germline gives CDR1 MGHRA, CDR2 YSYEKL.

The gene calls are TRBV2 and TRBJ1-2, with a weak D call TRBD1 (5 bases). This CDR3 spans 14 amino acids. CDR1 SNHLY and CDR2 FYNNEI come from the germline V gene. Trimming removed 2 bases from V and 6 bases from J, with 13 bases in between. DNA of the CDR3: TGTGCCAGCAGTGAAACGCCTGGACACCATGGCTACACCTTC. Translating it yields CASSETPGHHGYTF.

The chain joins TRBV2 to TRBJ2-7; D gene uncertain. CDR3 size: 13 residues. Trimming removed 5 bases at V and 0 bases at J, with 8 bases between. CDR1 is SNHLY and CDR2 is FYNNEI in the germline V gene. The CDR3: CASSIDISYEQYF. The CDR3 DNA reads as TGTGCCAGCAGTATAGACATCTCCTACGAGCAGTACTTC.

V usage is TRBV19 and J usage is TRBJ2-1; no reliable D call. The CDR3 has 13 amino acids. V was shortened by 3 bases and J by 3 bases, with 6 bases between the two germline ends. Germline V gives CDR1 LNHDA, CDR2 SQIVND (reference sequence). Here the CDR3 DNA reads TGTGCCAGTAGTATCAATTTCTACAATGAGCAGTTCTTC. This gives the protein CASSINFYNEQFF.